The next 20 T cell receptor beta chains were all read from a single sample in a study of blood T cell repertoires in COVID-19 (dated by TCRdb to 2018 to 2020). Library generation was performed with the immunoSEQ multiplex PCR assay. TCRdb holds this immuneACCESS table with in-frame rearrangements only. Some clones are missing; in checked studies, unresolved V genes explain under half, and the rest has no known cause. The sample records 90,000 to 110,000 clones, 65% to 90% of which are singletons. The biggest ten clones account for around 4.5% of the sample. Sequencing was carried out using peripheral blood. These receptors came from a man aged 45-60 years with acute or convalescent COVID-19.

The count of this clone is one. The rearrangement links TRBV20-1 to TRBJ2-5, with D possibly TRBD2 on 5 matching bases. V dropped 6 bases and J dropped 7 bases, with 12 bases sitting between them. The CDR3 spans 11 residues. Germline loops: CDR1 DFQATT, CDR2 SNEGSKA (reference sequence). DNA for the CDR3: TGCAGTGCCGGACGAGAGGGGACCCAGTACTTC. This encodes CSAGREGTQYF.

Only one count was recorded for this clone. This rearrangement joins TRBV28 to TRBJ1-1; TRBD1 matches at 8 bases. V shed 5 bases and J 0 bases; nucleotides not matched to a gene: 8. Germline CDR1 and CDR2: MDHEN and SYDVKM. The CDR3 is 16 amino acids. In nucleotides, the CDR3 is TGTGCCAGCAGTCCCTGGACAGGGCGCATGAACACTGAAGCTTTCTTT. It is translated as CASSPWTGRMNTEAFF. Together with reference TRBV28 and TRBJ1-1, the CDR3 gives the full variable domain: DVKVTQSSRYLVKRTGEKVFLECVQDMDHENMFWYRQDPGLGLRLIYFSYDVKMKEKGDIPEGYSVSREKKERFSLILESASTNQTSMYLCASSPWTGRMNTEAFFGQGTRLTVV.

This clone has a handful of counts. This chain uses TRBV14 with TRBJ1-2; TRBD1 matches 8 bases. CDR3 length: 15 residues. Germline V gives CDR1 SGHDN, CDR2 FVKESK. V dropped 4 bases and J dropped 4; count of bases not matched to a gene: 8. This CDR3 is CASSPYRGGAYGYTF. The DNA for the CDR3 is TGTGCCAGCAGCCCCTACAGGGGGGGGGCCTATGGCTACACCTTC.

V and J are TRBV2 and TRBJ2-7; TRBD2 is a possible D gene (6 bases). Germline loops: CDR1 SNHLY, CDR2 FYNNEI. This CDR3 spans 13 amino acids. Trimming took off 7 bases at V and 0 bases at J, with 10 bases between the two ends. The CDR3 spells CASTEGYSYEQYF. The DNA of the CDR3 is TGTGCCAGCACGGAGGGATACTCCTACGAGCAGTACTTC.

The CDR3 region has the DNA TGTGCCAGCAACCCGCCGACAGGGGATAGCAATCAGCCCCAGCATTTT. Its translation is CASNPPTGDSNQPQHF. The chain joins TRBV5-4 to TRBJ1-5, with 8 bases that match TRBD1. With V trimmed by 6 bases and J by 0 bases, 8 bases remained unmatched. Germline-derived CDR1 and CDR2 are SGHNT and YYREEE (reference sequence). The CDR3 is 16 amino acids.

V usage is TRBV7-9 and J usage is TRBJ2-2; TRBD1 matches 10 bases. V lost 1 base, J lost 5 bases, and 1 base stayed unmatched. Germline CDR1 and CDR2: SEHNR and FQNEAQ (reference sequence). This CDR3 is built from 15 residues. The CDR3 loop is CASSLGQGATGELFF. The CDR3, as DNA: TGTGCCAGCAGCTTAGGACAGGGGGCTACCGGGGAGCTGTTTTTT. The full variable domain, in which reference TRBV7-9 and TRBJ2-2 provide the parts outside the CDR3, is DTGVSQNPRHKITKRGQNVTFRCDPISEHNRLYWYRQTLGQGPEFLTYFQNEAQLEKSRLLSDRFSAERPKGSFSTLEIQRTEQGDSAMYLCASSLGQGATGELFFGEGSRLTVL.

This clone was found once. The chain joins TRBV5-1 to TRBJ2-7, with a possible D match to TRBD2 (5 bases). Germline CDR1 is SGHRS and CDR2 is YFSETQ. This CDR3 comprises 13 residues. Trimming shortened V by 4 bases and J by 6 bases, and 14 bases separated the two germline ends. The CDR3 DNA follows: TGCGCCAGCAGCCAAACTAGTCGTCCCGAGCAGTACTTC. Translating it yields CASSQTSRPEQYF.

The V call is TRBV7-9, the J call TRBJ1-2, with TRBD1 identical over 9 bases. V was pared by 5 bases and J by 4 bases, with 5 bases of the junction left unmatched. Germline loops: CDR1 SEHNR, CDR2 FQNEAQ (reference sequence). The CDR3 has 14 residues. The CDR3 region has the DNA TGTGCCAGCAGCCCGGGACAGGGTTTCTATGGCTACACCTTC. This translates into CASSPGQGFYGYTF.

A single count supports this clone. The chain employs TRBV6-5 and TRBJ2-7; D perhaps matches TRBD2 (5 bases). The CDR3 is made up of 14 amino acids. The germline CDR1 and CDR2 sequences are MNHEY and SVGAGI. Trimming stripped 2 bases from V and 1 base from J, with 9 bases between. The DNA for the CDR3 is TGTGCCAGCAGTTACGAAACGGGGTCCTACGAGCAGTACTTC. It codes for CASSYETGSYEQYF.

The V call is TRBV11-3, the J call TRBJ2-1, with 11 bases identical to TRBD2. The CDR3 is 17 amino acids. V gave up 3 bases and J gave up 7 bases; unmatched junction bases: 11. CDR1 and CDR2 (germline): SGHNT, YENEEA. The CDR3 nucleotides are TGTGCCAGCAGCTTGGGAACCACTAGCGGGAGTAGTAATGAGCAGTTCTTC. Protein sequence: CASSLGTTSGSSNEQFF.

The chain links TRBV7-9 to TRBJ1-2; no definite D call. Between the trimmed V and J ends, which lost 1 base and 4 bases, there was a span of 7 bases. This CDR3 spans 13 amino acids. From germline, CDR1 is SEHNR and CDR2 FQNEAQ (reference sequence). The CDR3: CASSLGRRYGYTF. The CDR3 DNA is TGTGCCAGCAGCTTAGGGCGGCGCTATGGCTACACCTTC.

This chain links TRBV10-2 with TRBJ1-1; no firm D call. The V and J ends lost 6 bases and 0 bases respectively, with 11 bases between them. This CDR3 comprises 14 residues. CDR1 and CDR2 (germline): WSHSY, SAAADI. CDR3 in amino acids: CASRHHSLNTEAFF. As DNA, the CDR3 is TGCGCCAGCAGGCACCACAGCTTGAACACTGAAGCTTTCTTT.

The genes are TRBV5-5 and TRBJ1-1, with D possibly matching TRBD1 (5 bases). Germline assignment: CDR1 SGHKS and CDR2 YYEKEE (reference sequence). V was cut by 2 bases and J by 2 bases, with 13 bases left in between. The CDR3 is 15 residues long. CDR3 region: CASSFSWGSNTEAFF. The CDR3 DNA follows: TGTGCCAGCAGCTTTTCTTGGGGCAGCAACACTGAAGCTTTCTTT.

This sequence joins TRBV4-1 and TRBJ1-5, with D perhaps matching TRBD1 (5 bases). The CDR3 is made up of 17 amino acids. CDR1 MGHRA and CDR2 YSYEKL come from the germline V gene. Trimming took 0 bases from V and 7 from J, leaving 19 bases between them. CDR3 nucleotides: TGCGCCAGCAGCCAAGATTCCGCAATGGGGGGTAGGCAGCCCCAGCATTTT. Encoded protein: CASSQDSAMGGRQPQHF.

The V call is TRBV5-1, the J call TRBJ2-1; 12 positions match TRBD1. Germline-derived CDR1 and CDR2 are SGHRS and YFSETQ. The CDR3 is made up of 18 amino acids. Trimming removed 4 bases from V and 1 base from J; junction bases left unmatched: 9. In DNA, the CDR3 is TGCGCCAGCAGCCTGAGGGGACAGGGGGCGCGATCCTACAATGAGCAGTTCTTC. Translating it yields CASSLRGQGARSYNEQFF.

The chain uses TRBV9 and TRBJ2-1; 7 positions agree with TRBD1. Trimming at V came to 2 bases and at J to 7 bases, leaving 6 bases not matched to a gene. Germline CDR1 reads SGDLS; CDR2 reads YYNGEE. This CDR3 contains 14 residues. The DNA for the CDR3 is TGTGCCAGCAGCGTCGAACAGGGGTTAAATGAGCAGTTCTTC. This codes for CASSVEQGLNEQFF.

J is TRBJ1-2 and V is TRBV5-8; 7 bases fit TRBD1. V shed 1 base and J 5 bases; nucleotides not matched to a gene: 11. The CDR3 runs 16 residues. CDR1 SGHTS and CDR2 YDEGEE come from the germline V gene. The CDR3 reads CASSLPGTAFVYGYTF. The CDR3 DNA is TGTGCCAGCAGCTTGCCGGGGACAGCCTTTGTTTATGGCTACACCTTC.

The rearrangement joins TRBV29-1 to TRBJ2-7; D gene ambiguous. This CDR3 spans 17 amino acids. CDR1 is SQVTM, CDR2 ANQGSEA, per germline. The V and J ends lost 5 bases and 3 bases respectively, with 26 bases between them. CDR3 bases: TGCAGCGTTTTGGCCGCGGCACTCGACGAAACCCTCTACGAGCAGTACTTC. Protein sequence: CSVLAAALDETLYEQYF.

The chain recombines TRBV6-7 with TRBJ1-6; D may be TRBD1 (6 bases). TRBV6-7 is recorded as an ORF, its role being uncertain. Between the trimmed V and J ends, which lost 1 base and 14 bases, there was a span of 15 bases. CDR3 length equals 14 residues. CDR3 sequence (DNA): TGTGCCAGCAGTTACTTAGGGCAGGGGATGGCCCTCCACTTT. Encoded protein: CASSYLGQGMALHF.

The chain has TRBV24-1 and TRBJ2-2; 12 nucleotides line up with TRBD2. CDR3 length: 21 amino acids. V dropped 7 bases and J dropped 0; count of bases not matched to a gene: 17. In germline, CDR1 is KGHDR, CDR2 SFDVKD. The CDR3 loop is CATSPKEGLAGLPANTGELFF. The CDR3 nucleotides read TGTGCCACCAGCCCGAAGGAGGGACTAGCGGGCTTGCCCGCGAACACCGGGGAGCTGTTTTTT.